Listed below are T cell receptor beta chains from one sample, sequenced in a study of identical twins. TCRdb re-called the 5' RACE reads with MiXCR, one entry per CDR3 protein. The table includes a few hundred thousand distinct CDR3 sequences, 8% to 11% detected once. The sample comprised memory T cells sorted from blood. The receptors were gathered from a man aged 50 or older in good health. Each CDR3 is given with its conserved first and last residue. The D gene is left open where the match is weak. The size field is filled for only some rows; it gives once, few, many or a size class.

V: TRBV6-2/TRBV6-3
J: TRBJ2-1
size: NA
D: NA
CDR3: CASSYSIVGIGQFF
DNA: TGTGCCAGCAGTTACTCGATTGTTGGAATAGGGCAGTTCTTC

V: TRBV10-2
J: TRBJ2-7
size: few
D: TRBD2
CDR3: CASSERGGGSYEQYF
DNA: TGCGCCAGCAGTGAGCGGGGCGGGGGTTCCTACGAGCAGTACTTC

V: TRBV12-3/TRBV12-4
J: TRBJ1-5
size: many
D: TRBD1
CDR3: CASMIQGAGQPQHF
DNA: TGTGCCAGCATGATACAGGGGGCCGGTCAGCCCCAGCATTTT

V: TRBV4-2
J: TRBJ1-2
size: few
D: NA
CDR3: CASSQETGPGYTF
DNA: TGTGCCAGCAGCCAAGAAACAGGTCCTGGCTACACCTTC

V: TRBV29-1
J: TRBJ2-1
size: many
D: TRBD1
CDR3: CSAGGGQGSNEQFF
DNA: TGCAGCGCTGGGGGAGGACAGGGGTCCAATGAGCAGTTCTTC

V: TRBV4-1
J: TRBJ1-6
size: NA
D: NA
CDR3: CASSPVGPNSPLHF
DNA: TGCGCCAGCAGCCCAGTAGGGCCTAATTCACCCCTCCACTTT

V: TRBV6-2/TRBV6-3
J: TRBJ2-7
size: many
D: NA
CDR3: CASSYANFGAGSYEQYF
DNA: TGTGCCAGCAGTTACGCAAATTTCGGGGCAGGCTCCTACGAGCAGTACTTC

V: TRBV28
J: TRBJ2-1
size: many
D: NA
CDR3: CASRTFNSYNEQFF
DNA: TGTGCCAGCAGGACATTCAACTCCTACAATGAGCAGTTCTTC

V: TRBV7-2
J: TRBJ2-7
size: few
D: TRBD1
CDR3: CASSYGGTGFEQYF
DNA: TGTGCCAGCAGCTATGGGGGGACAGGGTTCGAGCAGTACTTC

V: TRBV2
J: TRBJ2-1
size: few
D: NA
CDR3: CASSQKNEQFF
DNA: TGTGCCAGCAGCCAAAAAAATGAGCAGTTCTTC

V: TRBV5-6
J: TRBJ2-2
size: many
D: TRBD2
CDR3: CASSGAGVHTGELFF
DNA: TGTGCCAGCAGCGGAGCGGGGGTTCACACCGGGGAGCTGTTTTTT

V: TRBV7-2
J: TRBJ2-7
size: few
D: TRBD2
CDR3: CASSLNRAGAPGEQYF
DNA: TGTGCCAGCAGCTTAAACCGAGCGGGAGCCCCAGGAGAGCAGTACTTC

V: TRBV4-2
J: TRBJ2-7
size: many
D: TRBD1
CDR3: CASSQTTGGFYEQYF
DNA: TGTGCCAGCAGCCAAACAACAGGGGGATTCTACGAGCAGTACTTC

V: TRBV3-1
J: TRBJ2-1
size: many
D: TRBD1
CDR3: CASRPKKQGDEQFF
DNA: TGTGCCAGCAGACCCAAAAAACAGGGGGATGAGCAGTTCTTC

V: TRBV4-1
J: TRBJ2-3
size: many
D: TRBD2
CDR3: CASSQGTSGASDTQYF
DNA: TGCGCCAGCAGCCAGGGAACTAGCGGGGCTAGCGATACGCAGTATTTT

V: TRBV5-5
J: TRBJ2-5
size: NA
D: NA
CDR3: CASSLWQGQETQYF
DNA: TGTGCCAGCAGCTTGTGGCAGGGTCAAGAGACCCAGTACTTC

V: TRBV7-6
J: TRBJ2-1
size: many
D: NA
CDR3: CASSLIKGEQFF
DNA: TGTGCCAGCAGCTTAATAAAGGGTGAGCAGTTCTTC

V: TRBV3-1
J: TRBJ2-7
size: few
D: NA
CDR3: CASSPRPSLEQYF
DNA: TGTGCCAGCAGCCCGCGTCCGTCCCTGGAGCAGTACTTC

V: TRBV3-1
J: TRBJ1-2
size: NA
D: NA
CDR3: CASSQVNGGGYTF
DNA: TGTGCCAGCAGCCAAGTTAATGGGGGTGGCTACACCTTC

V: TRBV11-2
J: TRBJ1-4
size: many
D: NA
CDR3: CASSLGLTIYEKLFF
DNA: TGTGCCAGCAGCTTAGGACTCACCATATATGAAAAACTGTTTTTT

V: TRBV11-1
J: TRBJ2-7
size: few
D: NA
CDR3: CASSLTNYGYEQYF
DNA: TGTGCCAGCAGCTTAACGAACTACGGATACGAGCAGTACTTC

V: TRBV29-1
J: TRBJ2-1
size: many
D: NA
CDR3: CSVETPASDEQFF
DNA: TGCAGCGTTGAAACCCCGGCTAGCGATGAGCAGTTCTTC

V: TRBV10-3
J: TRBJ2-1
size: many
D: TRBD2
CDR3: CAISGAGAWRVEQFF
DNA: TGTGCCATCAGTGGAGCGGGAGCCTGGCGTGTTGAGCAGTTCTTC

V: TRBV5-6
J: TRBJ2-2
size: many
D: NA
CDR3: CASSFGGPRSGELFF
DNA: TGTGCCAGCAGCTTTGGGGGCCCCCGCTCCGGGGAGCTGTTTTTT

V: TRBV28
J: TRBJ2-2
size: NA
D: NA
CDR3: CASRHRKNTGELFF
DNA: TGTGCCAGCCGACACAGGAAGAACACCGGGGAGCTGTTTTTT

V: TRBV10-3
J: TRBJ1-1
size: NA
D: NA
CDR3: CAIRGGGAGNTEAFF
DNA: TGTGCCATCAGGGGCGGGGGCGCTGGGAACACTGAAGCTTTCTTT

V: TRBV6-1
J: TRBJ2-3
size: NA
D: TRBD2
CDR3: CASSTTRAGGPDTQYF
DNA: TGTGCCAGCAGTACGACCCGGGCGGGGGGGCCCGATACGCAGTATTTT

V: TRBV29-1
J: TRBJ2-7
size: few
D: TRBD2
CDR3: CSVEGTSELPSEQYF
DNA: TGCAGCGTTGAAGGGACTAGCGAATTACCTAGTGAGCAGTACTTC

V: TRBV7-2
J: TRBJ2-1
size: NA
D: NA
CDR3: CASSLGARYEQFF
DNA: TGTGCCAGCAGCTTAGGGGCGCGGTATGAGCAGTTCTTC

V: TRBV10-3
J: TRBJ2-3
size: few
D: TRBD2
CDR3: CAITSGTSGSGSTQYF
DNA: TGTGCCATCACTAGCGGGACTAGCGGGAGTGGCAGTACGCAGTATTTT

V: TRBV12-3/TRBV12-4
J: TRBJ2-5
size: few
D: NA
CDR3: CASAPGPGILGQETQYF
DNA: TGTGCCAGCGCACCGGGCCCAGGTATACTGGGCCAAGAGACCCAGTACTTC

V: TRBV7-9
J: TRBJ1-2
size: many
D: NA
CDR3: CASSFPVGLGFGYTF
DNA: TGTGCCAGCAGCTTCCCTGTGGGCTTGGGGTTTGGCTACACCTTC

V: TRBV28
J: TRBJ2-1
size: NA
D: NA
CDR3: CASREGQSNEQFF
DNA: TGTGCCAGCAGGGAGGGACAGTCCAATGAGCAGTTCTTC

V: TRBV20-1
J: TRBJ2-7
size: NA
D: TRBD2
CDR3: CSAPPGGGRSYEQYF
DNA: TGCAGTGCTCCACCGGGTGGCGGGAGGTCCTACGAGCAGTACTTC

V: TRBV28
J: TRBJ2-7
size: NA
D: NA
CDR3: CASNLEGGTYEQYF
DNA: TGTGCCAGCAATTTGGAGGGGGGGACATACGAGCAGTACTTC

V: TRBV7-9
J: TRBJ2-7
size: many
D: NA
CDR3: CASSLGLPPYEQYF
DNA: TGTGCCAGCAGCTTAGGGCTACCCCCTTACGAGCAGTACTTC

V: TRBV6-1
J: TRBJ2-7
size: many
D: TRBD2
CDR3: CASSRYPTGGPYEQYF
DNA: TGTGCCAGCAGTCGCTATCCCACGGGAGGGCCCTACGAGCAGTACTTC

V: TRBV20-1
J: TRBJ1-2
size: NA
D: TRBD1
CDR3: CSADGGTGYGYTF
DNA: TGCAGTGCGGATGGCGGGACAGGCTATGGCTACACCTTC

V: TRBV12-3/TRBV12-4
J: TRBJ2-1
size: many
D: NA
CDR3: CASSLREQFF
DNA: TGTGCCAGCAGTTTGCGTGAGCAGTTCTTC

V: TRBV6-1
J: TRBJ2-1
size: NA
D: TRBD1
CDR3: CASSRQGASEQFF
DNA: TGTGCCAGCAGTCGACAGGGGGCCAGTGAGCAGTTCTTC

V: TRBV5-5
J: TRBJ1-1
size: many
D: TRBD1
CDR3: CASSWTGGAEAFF
DNA: TGTGCCAGCAGCTGGACAGGGGGGGCTGAAGCTTTCTTT

V: TRBV15
J: TRBJ2-3
size: NA
D: NA
CDR3: CATSRDGTGQAVDTQYF
DNA: TGTGCCACCAGCAGAGATGGGACCGGGCAGGCAGTAGATACGCAGTATTTT

V: TRBV12-3/TRBV12-4
J: TRBJ1-3
size: many
D: NA
CDR3: CASSESPGNTIYF
DNA: TGTGCCAGCAGCGAAAGTCCTGGAAACACCATATATTTT

V: TRBV5-1
J: TRBJ2-3
size: many
D: NA
CDR3: CASSLDGRSTDTQYF
DNA: TGCGCCAGCAGCTTGGATGGGCGGAGCACAGATACGCAGTATTTT

V: TRBV7-9
J: TRBJ2-7
size: NA
D: NA
CDR3: CASSYGSTGTEQYF
DNA: TGTGCCAGCAGCTACGGGTCAACGGGCACCGAGCAGTACTTC

V: TRBV5-5
J: TRBJ2-2
size: many
D: TRBD1
CDR3: CASSRDSLRTGELFF
DNA: TGTGCCAGCAGCCGGGACAGCCTCCGCACCGGGGAGCTGTTTTTT

V: TRBV14
J: TRBJ1-1
size: many
D: NA
CDR3: CASSRQGNTEAFF
DNA: TGTGCCAGCAGCCGCCAGGGGAACACTGAAGCTTTCTTT